Below are 5 T cell receptor beta chains sequenced from a single sample in a study of T cells in Graves' hyperthyroidism and ophthalmopathy (dated by TCRdb to between 2018 and 2020). Library preparation employed multiplex PCR. TCRdb shows the sequencer as Illumina HiSeq 2000. The TCR beta CDR3 regions were amplified from RNA transcripts. For the first round of RT-PCR on the TCR CDR3, the HTBI primer set was used together with the Qiagen OneStep RT-PCR kit. TCRdb trimmed public reads at Q25 via fastp, called clones via MiXCR and kept in-frame beta chains. Each CDR3 protein gets just one entry, which takes the most common genes and DNA from the rows behind it. The sample table records approximately 400,000 distinct CDR3 sequences; roughly 14% of these occur just once. Of the sample, roughly 20% falls within the top ten clones. Sequencing was carried out using blood. The receptors were gathered from a man under 40 with Graves' hyperthyroidism that later progressed to Graves' ophthalmopathy.

CDR3 nucleotides: TGTGCCAGCAGACAGACAGCGAGCCAAGAGACCCAGTACTTC. It specifies CASRQTASQETQYF. V and J are TRBV6-2 or TRBV6-3 and TRBJ2-5; maybe TRBD1 (5 bases). The CDR3 has 14 amino acids. The ends were cut back, 6 bases at V and 1 base at J, with 12 bases in the middle. Germline CDR1 and CDR2: MNHEY and SVGEGT.

The V call is TRBV4-1, the J call TRBJ2-5; D remains ambiguous. V lost 2 bases, J lost 4 bases, and 8 bases lay in between. Germline V CDR1 and CDR2: MGHRA, YSYEKL. The CDR3 runs to 13 residues. This CDR3 reads CASSQTLRETQYF. For the CDR3, the DNA is TGCGCCAGCAGCCAAACCCTGCGAGAGACCCAGTACTTC.

V gene TRBV29-1 combines with J gene TRBJ1-2; the D gene is possibly TRBD1 (5 bases). From germline, CDR1 is SQVTM and CDR2 ANQGSEA. Deletions cut 1 base from V and 6 bases from J, with 9 bases between. There are 12 residues in the CDR3. The CDR3 sequence: CSVEGGDHGYTF. The CDR3 nucleotides read TGCAGCGTTGAAGGCGGGGACCATGGCTACACCTTC. The full variable domain, rest sourced from reference TRBV29-1 and TRBJ1-2, is SAVISQKPSRDICQRGTSLTIQCQVDSQVTMMFWYRQQPGQSLTLIATANQGSEATYESGFVIDKFPISRPNLTFSTLTVSNMSPEDSSIYLCSVEGGDHGYTFGSGTRLTVV.

This clonotype was picked up many times. The V and J genes are TRBV20-1 and TRBJ2-7; possibly TRBD2 for D (5 bases). The V gene lost 6 bases and the J gene lost 2 bases, with 8 bases spanning the gap. The CDR3 loop spans 11 amino acids. The germline V gene encodes CDR1 DFQATT and CDR2 SNEGSKA (reference sequence). CDR3 sequence: CSAHGTYEQYF. CDR3 nucleotide sequence: TGCAGTGCCCACGGGACCTACGAGCAGTACTTC.

In its sample, this clonotype was seen a few times. The chain recombines TRBV20-1 with TRBJ2-5, with a tentative D call TRBD1 (6 bases). Germline V gene data show CDR1 as DFQATT and CDR2 as SNEGSKA (reference sequence). With 3 bases removed from V and 5 bases from J, the gap between germline ends came to 22 bases. The CDR3 has 16 residues. The CDR3 region has the DNA TGCAGTGCTAGCGGTTTCGGCAGGGGCTTCGTTGAGACCCAGTACTTC. Residues: CSASGFGRGFVETQYF.